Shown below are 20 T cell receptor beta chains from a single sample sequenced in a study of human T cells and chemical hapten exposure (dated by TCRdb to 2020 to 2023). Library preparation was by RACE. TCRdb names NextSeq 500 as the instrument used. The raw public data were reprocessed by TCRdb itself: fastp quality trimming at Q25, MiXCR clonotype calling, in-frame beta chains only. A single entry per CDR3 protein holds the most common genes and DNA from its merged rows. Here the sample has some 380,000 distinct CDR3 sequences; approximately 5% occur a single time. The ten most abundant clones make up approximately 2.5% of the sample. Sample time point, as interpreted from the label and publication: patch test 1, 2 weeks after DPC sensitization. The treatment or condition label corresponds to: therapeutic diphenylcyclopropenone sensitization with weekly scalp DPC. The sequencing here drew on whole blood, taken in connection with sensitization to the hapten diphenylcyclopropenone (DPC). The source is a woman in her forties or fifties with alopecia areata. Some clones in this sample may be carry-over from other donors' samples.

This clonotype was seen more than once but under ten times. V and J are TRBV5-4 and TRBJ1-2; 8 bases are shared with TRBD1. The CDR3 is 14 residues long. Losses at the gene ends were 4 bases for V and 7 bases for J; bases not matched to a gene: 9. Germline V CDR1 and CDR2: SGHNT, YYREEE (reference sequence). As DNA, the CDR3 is TGTGCCAGCAGCAACGTGGGACAGGACTCTGGCTACACCTTC. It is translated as CASSNVGQDSGYTF.

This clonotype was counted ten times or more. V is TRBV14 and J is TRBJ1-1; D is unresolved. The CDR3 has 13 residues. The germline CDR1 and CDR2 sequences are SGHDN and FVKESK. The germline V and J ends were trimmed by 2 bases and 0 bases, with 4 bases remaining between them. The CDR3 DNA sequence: TGTGCCAGCAGCCAATTTATGAACACTGAAGCTTTCTTT. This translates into CASSQFMNTEAFF.

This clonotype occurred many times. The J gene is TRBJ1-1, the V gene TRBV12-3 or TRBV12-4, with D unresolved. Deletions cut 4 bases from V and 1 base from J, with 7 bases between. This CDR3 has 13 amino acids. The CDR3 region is CASSSVRNTEAFF. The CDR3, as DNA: TGTGCCAGCAGTTCCGTGAGGAACACTGAAGCTTTCTTT.

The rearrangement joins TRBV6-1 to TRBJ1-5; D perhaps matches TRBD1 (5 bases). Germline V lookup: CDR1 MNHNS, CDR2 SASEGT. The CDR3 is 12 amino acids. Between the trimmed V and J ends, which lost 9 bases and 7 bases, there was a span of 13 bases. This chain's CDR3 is CASTERGQPQHF. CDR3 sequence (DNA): TGTGCCAGTACAGAACGGGGGCAGCCCCAGCATTTT.

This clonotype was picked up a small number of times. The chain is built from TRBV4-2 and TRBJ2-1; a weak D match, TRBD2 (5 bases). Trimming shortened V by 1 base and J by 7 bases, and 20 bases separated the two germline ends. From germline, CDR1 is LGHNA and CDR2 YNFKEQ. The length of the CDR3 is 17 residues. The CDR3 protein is CASSQADRLTSGNEQFF. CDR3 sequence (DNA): TGTGCCAGCAGCCAAGCCGATCGACTCACCTCGGGGAATGAGCAGTTCTTC.

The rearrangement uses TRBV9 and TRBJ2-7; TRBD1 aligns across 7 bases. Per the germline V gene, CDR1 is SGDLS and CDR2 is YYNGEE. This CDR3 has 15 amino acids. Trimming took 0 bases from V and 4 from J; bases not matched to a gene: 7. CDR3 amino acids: CASSVDPRGQYEQYF. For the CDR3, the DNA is TGTGCCAGCAGCGTAGATCCAAGGGGACAGTACGAGCAGTACTTC. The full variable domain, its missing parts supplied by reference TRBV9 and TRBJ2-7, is DSGVTQTPKHLITATGQRVTLRCSPRSGDLSVYWYQQSLDQGLQFLIQYYNGEERAKGNILERFSAQQFPDLHSELNLSSLELGDSALYFCASSVDPRGQYEQYFGPGTRLTVT.

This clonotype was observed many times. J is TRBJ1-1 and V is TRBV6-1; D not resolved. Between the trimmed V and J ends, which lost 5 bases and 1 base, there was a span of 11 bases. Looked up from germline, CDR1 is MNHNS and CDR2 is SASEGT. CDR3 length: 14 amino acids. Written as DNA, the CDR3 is TGTGCCAGCAGTCCCACGGGCAAGAACACTGAAGCTTTCTTT. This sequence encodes CASSPTGKNTEAFF.

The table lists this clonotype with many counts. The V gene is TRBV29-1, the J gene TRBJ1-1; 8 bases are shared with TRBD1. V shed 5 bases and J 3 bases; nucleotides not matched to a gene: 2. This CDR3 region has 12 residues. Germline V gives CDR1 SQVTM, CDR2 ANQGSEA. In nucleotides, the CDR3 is TGCAGCGTTACACAGGGGGACACTGAAGCTTTCTTT. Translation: CSVTQGDTEAFF. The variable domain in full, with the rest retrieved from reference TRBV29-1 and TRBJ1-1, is SAVISQKPSRDICQRGTSLTIQCQVDSQVTMMFWYRQQPGQSLTLIATANQGSEATYESGFVIDKFPISRPNLTFSTLTVSNMSPEDSSIYLCSVTQGDTEAFFGQGTRLTVV.

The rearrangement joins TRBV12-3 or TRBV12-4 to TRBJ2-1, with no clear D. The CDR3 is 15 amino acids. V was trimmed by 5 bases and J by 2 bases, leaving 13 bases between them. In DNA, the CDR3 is TGTGCCAGCAGTAATGGGTTCTCTCCCTACAATGAGCAGTTCTTC. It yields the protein CASSNGFSPYNEQFF.

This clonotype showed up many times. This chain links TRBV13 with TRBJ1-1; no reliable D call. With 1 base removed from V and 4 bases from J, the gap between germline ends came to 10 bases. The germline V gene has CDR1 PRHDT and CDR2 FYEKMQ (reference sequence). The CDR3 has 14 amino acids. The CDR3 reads CASSLESRSTEAFF. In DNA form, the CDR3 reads TGTGCCAGCAGCTTAGAATCCCGTAGCACTGAAGCTTTCTTT.

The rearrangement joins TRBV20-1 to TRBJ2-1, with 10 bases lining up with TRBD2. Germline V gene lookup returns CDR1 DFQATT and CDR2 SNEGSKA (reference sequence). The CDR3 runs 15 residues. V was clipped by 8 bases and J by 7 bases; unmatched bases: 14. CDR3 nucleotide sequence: TGCAGTTACCCCCTAAGCGGGGGGGCGGCGAATGAGCAGTTCTTC. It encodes CSYPLSGGAANEQFF.

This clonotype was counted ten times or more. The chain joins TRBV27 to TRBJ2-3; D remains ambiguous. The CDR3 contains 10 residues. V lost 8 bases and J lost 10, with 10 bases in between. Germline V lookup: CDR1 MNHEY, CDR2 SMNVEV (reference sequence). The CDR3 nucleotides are TGTGCCAGCCGTGGCCGCGCGCAGTATTTT. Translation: CASRGRAQYF.

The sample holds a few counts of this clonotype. DNA for the CDR3: TGTGCCAGCAAATTTGCCGATACGCAGTATTTT. It encodes CASKFADTQYF. This rearrangement joins TRBV27 to TRBJ2-3; D unclear. The CDR3 length is 11 residues. Germline assignment: CDR1 MNHEY and CDR2 SMNVEV (reference sequence). V was clipped by 7 bases and J by 6 bases, with 8 bases between them.

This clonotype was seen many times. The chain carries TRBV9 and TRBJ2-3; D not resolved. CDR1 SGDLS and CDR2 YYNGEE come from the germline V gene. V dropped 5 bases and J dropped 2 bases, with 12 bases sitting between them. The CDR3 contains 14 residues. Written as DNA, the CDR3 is TGTGCCAGCAGTGAATTGGCGGACACAGATACGCAGTATTTT. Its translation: CASSELADTDTQYF.

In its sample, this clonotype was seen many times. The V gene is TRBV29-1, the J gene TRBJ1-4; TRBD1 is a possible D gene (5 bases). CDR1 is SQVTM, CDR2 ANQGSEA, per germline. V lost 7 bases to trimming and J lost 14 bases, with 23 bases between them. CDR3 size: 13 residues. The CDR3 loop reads CSARGGLSSILFF. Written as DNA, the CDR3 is TGCAGCGCTCGCGGGGGACTGAGTTCGATCCTGTTTTTT.

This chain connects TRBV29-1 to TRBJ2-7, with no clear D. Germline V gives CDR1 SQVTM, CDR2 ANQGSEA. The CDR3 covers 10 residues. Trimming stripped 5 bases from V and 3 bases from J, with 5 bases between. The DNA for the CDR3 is TGCAGCGTTCGGAACTACGAGCAGTACTTC. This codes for CSVRNYEQYF.

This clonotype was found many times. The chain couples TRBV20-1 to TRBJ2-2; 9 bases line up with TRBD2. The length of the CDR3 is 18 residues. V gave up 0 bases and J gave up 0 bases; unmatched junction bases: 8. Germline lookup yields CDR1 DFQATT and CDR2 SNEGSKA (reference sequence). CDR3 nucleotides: TGCAGTGCTAGAGATCGGGCTAGCGGGACTCCGAACACCGGGGAGCTGTTTTTT. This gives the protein CSARDRASGTPNTGELFF.

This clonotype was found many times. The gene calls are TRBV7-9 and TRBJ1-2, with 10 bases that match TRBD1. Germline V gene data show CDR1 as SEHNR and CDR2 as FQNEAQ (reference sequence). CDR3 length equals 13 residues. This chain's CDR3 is CGFPTGGNYGYTF. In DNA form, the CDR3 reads TGTGGGTTCCCGACAGGGGGCAACTATGGCTACACCTTC.

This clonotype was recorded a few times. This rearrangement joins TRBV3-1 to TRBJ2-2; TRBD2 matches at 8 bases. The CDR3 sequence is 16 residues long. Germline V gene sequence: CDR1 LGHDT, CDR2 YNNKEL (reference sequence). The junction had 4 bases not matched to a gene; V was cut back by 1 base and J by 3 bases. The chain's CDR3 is CASSQAGGGYTGELFF. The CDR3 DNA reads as TGTGCCAGCAGCCAAGCGGGCGGGGGGTACACCGGGGAGCTGTTTTTT.

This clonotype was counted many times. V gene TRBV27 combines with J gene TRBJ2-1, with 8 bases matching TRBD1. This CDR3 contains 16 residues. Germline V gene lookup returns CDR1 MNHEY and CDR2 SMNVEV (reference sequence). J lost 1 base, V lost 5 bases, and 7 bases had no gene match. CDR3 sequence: CASSVTQGESYNEQFF. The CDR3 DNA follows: TGTGCCAGCAGTGTAACACAGGGGGAATCCTACAATGAGCAGTTCTTC.